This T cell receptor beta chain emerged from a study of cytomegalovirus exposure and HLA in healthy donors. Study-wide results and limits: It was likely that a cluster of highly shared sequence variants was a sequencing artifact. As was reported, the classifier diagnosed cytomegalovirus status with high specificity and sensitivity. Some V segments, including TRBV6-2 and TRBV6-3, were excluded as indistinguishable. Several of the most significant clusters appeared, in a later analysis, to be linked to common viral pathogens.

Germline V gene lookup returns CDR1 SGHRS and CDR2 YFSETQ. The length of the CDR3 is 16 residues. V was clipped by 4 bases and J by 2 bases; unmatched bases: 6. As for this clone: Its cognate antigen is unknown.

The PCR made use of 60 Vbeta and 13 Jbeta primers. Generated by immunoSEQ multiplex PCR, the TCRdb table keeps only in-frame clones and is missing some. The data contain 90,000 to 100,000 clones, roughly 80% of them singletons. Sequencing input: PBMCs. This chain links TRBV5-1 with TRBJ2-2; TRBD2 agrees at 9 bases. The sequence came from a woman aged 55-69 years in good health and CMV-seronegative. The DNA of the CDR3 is TGCGCCAGCAGCACCTTAGCGGGAGAAAACACCGGGGAGCTGTTTTTT. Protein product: CASSTLAGENTGELFF.